This entry describes one T cell receptor beta chain. CDR1 ENHRY and CDR2 SYGVKD come from the germline V gene. V gave up 4 bases and J gave up 1 base, with 6 bases separating them. This CDR3 is 13 amino acids long. This sample was included in a study of blood T cell repertoires in COVID-19. The wider study: Italy, Spain and the United States were the sources of the convalescent and acute COVID-19 samples.

Produced via immunoSEQ multiplex PCR; TCRdb's table is partial and in-frame only. The sample lists 70,000 or so clones, approximately 90% occurring once. The V and J genes are TRBV10-3 and TRBJ2-3; D gene unclear. The sequenced sample was peripheral blood. The origin of this receptor is a woman aged 18-30 years with acute or convalescent COVID-19. The CDR3 bases are TGTGCCATCAGTGGTCAGGGCACAGATACGCAGTATTTT. Protein product: CAISGQGTDTQYF.